This TCR beta chain was identified during a study of T cells in Graves' hyperthyroidism and ophthalmopathy. V shed 7 bases and J shed 6 bases, with 13 bases lying between them. This CDR3 contains 13 residues. RNA transcripts provided the source from which TCR beta CDR3 regions were amplified. Using the HTBI primer set, a first-round RT-PCR was run on the TCR CDR3. TCRdb used MiXCR to reprocess the multiplex PCR reads, holding one entry per CDR3 protein. The sample shows around 540,000 distinct CDR3 sequences, roughly 16% of them seen only once. This clonotype was observed at least ten times. The chain joins TRBV12-3 or TRBV12-4 to TRBJ2-1; tentative D call: TRBD1 (6 bases). This sequence was found in a woman aged 25 to 39 with Graves' ophthalmopathy. Material: blood. The CDR3 reads CASITDRGNEQFF. In nucleotides, the CDR3 is TGTGCCAGCATCACGGACAGAGGCAATGAGCAGTTCTTC.